The 24 T cell receptor beta chains below come from one sample, sequenced in a study of control samples from healthy donors and cancer patients. Clones were read by immunoSEQ multiplex PCR, and TCRdb kept only the in-frame ones, dropping some. This sample has about 120,000 clones; around 91% occur once, and the top ten carry around 1.1%. Sequencing input: PBMCs. Receptor source: a woman aged 45-65 years with colorectal cancer.

V is TRBV5-1 and J is TRBJ2-2; 10 bases align to TRBD1. The CDR3 is 15 residues long. Germline V gives CDR1 SGHRS, CDR2 YFSETQ. Germline trimming cut 6 bases from V and 3 bases from J; bases unmatched to any gene: 5. CDR3 protein: CASMRDRGHTGELFF. The CDR3 DNA reads TGCGCCAGCATGCGGGACAGGGGACACACCGGGGAGCTGTTTTTT.

The CDR3 reads CASSQVVHEGYTF. In DNA, the CDR3 is TGTGCCAGCAGCCAAGTGGTCCATGAGGGCTACACCTTC. The V call is TRBV3-1 (or the pseudogene TRBV3-2), the J call TRBJ1-2; D gene unclear. CDR3 length equals 13 residues. Trimming pared 1 base from V and 8 bases from J, leaving 11 bases between. Germline CDR1 and CDR2: LGHDT and YNNKEL (reference sequence).

This chain joins TRBV12-5 and TRBJ2-7; 9 nucleotides agree with TRBD2. The CDR3 contains 16 residues. In germline, CDR1 is LGHNT, CDR2 FRNRAP. V was pared by 6 bases and J by 2 bases, with 11 bases of the junction left unmatched. The CDR3 sequence: CASGLARGGAPYEQYF. The CDR3 DNA is TGTGCTAGTGGACTAGCGCGGGGGGGGGCTCCCTACGAGCAGTACTTC.

The chain links TRBV6-5 to TRBJ2-1; 10 bases fit TRBD2. Germline V gives CDR1 MNHEY, CDR2 SVGAGI. The CDR3 runs 15 residues. V dropped 0 bases and J dropped 9; count of bases not matched to a gene: 5. DNA of the CDR3: TGTGCCAGCAGTTACTCAGCGGGGGGGCCTTTTGAGCAGTTCTTC. Amino acid sequence: CASSYSAGGPFEQFF.

The chain joins TRBV6-5 to TRBJ2-7, with 9 positions matching TRBD1. Germline CDR1 is MNHEY and CDR2 is SVGAGI. CDR3 length: 14 residues. J gave up 5 bases and V 5 bases, and 7 bases lay outside the gene matches. This chain's CDR3 is CASSLRQGGHEQYF. CDR3 bases: TGTGCCAGCAGTCTTCGACAGGGGGGGCACGAGCAGTACTTC.

The chain combines TRBV6-5 with TRBJ1-2; the match to TRBD1 covers 9 bases. This CDR3 is built from 14 residues. Germline CDR1 and CDR2: MNHEY and SVGAGI. V lost 6 bases and J lost 8; bases outside the gene matches: 10. The CDR3 DNA is TGTGCCAGCAGACCCACCCATGACAGGGGGGGCTACACCTTC. Translating it yields CASRPTHDRGGYTF.

V usage is TRBV15 and J usage is TRBJ2-7; D remains unclear. This CDR3 has 13 residues. The germline V and J ends were trimmed by 4 bases and 2 bases, with 9 bases remaining between them. Germline CDR1 reads LNHNV; CDR2 reads YYDKDF (reference sequence). Here the CDR3 DNA reads TGTGCCACCAGCACAGACGGACCCTACGAGCAGTACTTC. The encoded protein is CATSTDGPYEQYF.

J is TRBJ2-6 and V is TRBV18; the D gene could be TRBD1 or TRBD2 (5 bases each). CDR1 and CDR2 (germline): KGHSH, LQKENI. Trimming stripped 5 bases from V and 2 bases from J, with 7 bases between. The length of the CDR3 is 14 residues. In DNA, the CDR3 is TGTGCCAGCTCATCGGGGCCTGGGGCCAACGTCCTGACTTTC. Amino acids: CASSSGPGANVLTF.

This chain joins TRBV3-1 (or the pseudogene TRBV3-2) and TRBJ2-5, with D tentatively TRBD1 or TRBD2 (6 bases each). From germline, CDR1 is LGHDT and CDR2 YNNKEL (reference sequence). The CDR3 runs to 17 residues. Trimming shortened V by 1 base and J by 0 bases, and 15 bases separated the two germline ends. CDR3 sequence (DNA): TGTGCCAGCAGCCAAGGCCGGGGGCTCCTTTACCAAGAGACCCAGTACTTC. Amino acids: CASSQGRGLLYQETQYF.

This chain joins TRBV21-1 and TRBJ1-5; the D call TRBD1 from the table was never checked on the DNA. TRBV21-1 is a known pseudogene. CDR3 length equals 16 residues. The chain's CDR3 is CASSNLVGQRDQPQHF. Here the CDR3 DNA reads TGTGCCAGCAGCAACCTAGTGGGGCAGCGCGATCAGCCCCAGCATTTT.

The gene calls are TRBV1 and TRBJ2-7. TRBV1 is a recognized pseudogene. This CDR3 region has 13 residues. Written as DNA, the CDR3 is TGCACCACCCGGTTGGACCATTTTGCGGAGCAGTACTTC. Its protein product is CTTRLDHFAEQYF.

The V call is TRBV30, the J call TRBJ2-3; 7 nucleotides match TRBD2. The V gene's germline CDR1 is GTSNPN and CDR2 SVGIG (reference sequence). V trimming: 4 bases; J trimming: 5 bases; junction bases outside the gene matches: 12. CDR3 length: 15 amino acids. For the CDR3, the DNA is TGTGCCTGGACCCGGAGGTCGGGAGGTCAAGATACGCAGTATTTT. Amino acids: CAWTRRSGGQDTQYF.

The rearrangement uses TRBV27 and TRBJ2-1; D gene ambiguous. Germline CDR1 and CDR2: MNHEY and SMNVEV (reference sequence). This CDR3 contains 18 residues. Trimming pared 3 bases from V and 1 base from J, leaving 19 bases between. CDR3 protein: CASSLIPLAGPSYNEQFF. The CDR3, as DNA: TGTGCCAGCAGTTTGATCCCCCTTGCAGGCCCATCCTACAATGAGCAGTTCTTC.

This clone showed up just a few times. The chain is built from TRBV19 and TRBJ1-5, with TRBD1 matching 8 bases. V gave up 5 bases and J gave up 2 bases; unmatched junction bases: 11. The CDR3 is 17 amino acids. CDR1 and CDR2 (germline): LNHDA, SQIVND (reference sequence). The chain's CDR3 is CASSLHAGGSGNQPQHF. In DNA form, the CDR3 reads TGTGCCAGTAGTCTTCACGCAGGGGGCAGTGGCAATCAGCCCCAGCATTTT.

The CDR3 is CASSSGSGDSPLHF. The CDR3 DNA reads as TGTGCCAGCTCATCGGGGTCCGGCGATTCACCCCTCCACTTT. This chain links TRBV18 with TRBJ1-6; D gene uncertain. V was cut by 5 bases and J by 8 bases, with 13 bases left in between. Germline loops: CDR1 KGHSH, CDR2 LQKENI. This CDR3 is built from 14 residues.

This chain connects TRBV7-9 to TRBJ2-5; perhaps TRBD1 as D (6 bases). Trimming removed 11 bases at V and 4 bases at J, with 11 bases between. Germline CDR1 reads SEHNR; CDR2 reads FQNEAQ (reference sequence). This CDR3 contains 11 residues. The CDR3 bases are TGTGCCGGGGGCTCTCGAGAGACCCAGTACTTC. It is translated as CAGGSRETQYF.

The chain carries TRBV7-9 and TRBJ2-2; D might be TRBD1 or TRBD2, each matching 5 bases. This CDR3 region has 15 residues. Trimming cost V 5 bases and J 4 bases, with 14 bases left between them. Per the germline V gene, CDR1 is SEHNR and CDR2 is FQNEAQ (reference sequence). The CDR3, as DNA: TGTGCCAGCAGCCCCCGCTCGGGGACCACCGGGGAGCTGTTTTTT. It yields the protein CASSPRSGTTGELFF.

The V gene is TRBV2, the J gene TRBJ2-1; TRBD2 is a possible D gene (6 bases). Trimming shortened V by 7 bases and J by 10 bases, and 14 bases separated the two germline ends. The CDR3 contains 12 residues. Germline CDR1 and CDR2: SNHLY and FYNNEI. As DNA, the CDR3 is TGTGCCAGCAAGGGACGACTAGGGGAGCAGTTCTTC. This encodes CASKGRLGEQFF.

This chain uses TRBV6-1 with TRBJ2-7; no definite D call. Trimming left V 1 base short and J 3 bases short, with 7 bases between. The CDR3 spans 13 residues. Germline V gene sequence: CDR1 MNHNS, CDR2 SASEGT. CDR3 sequence reads: CASSEVISYEQYF. In DNA form, the CDR3 reads TGTGCCAGCAGTGAAGTGATCAGCTACGAGCAGTACTTC.

V is TRBV28 and J is TRBJ1-2, with a possible D match to TRBD1 (6 bases). The germline V gene has CDR1 MDHEN and CDR2 SYDVKM. This CDR3 region has 12 residues. Trimming left V 10 bases short and J 0 bases short, with 9 bases between. The CDR3 loop reads CATQGANYGYTF. Here the CDR3 DNA reads TGTGCCACACAGGGAGCTAACTATGGCTACACCTTC.

J is TRBJ1-4 and V is TRBV28; possibly TRBD1 for D (6 bases). The CDR3 sequence is 14 residues long. The V end lost 8 bases, the J end lost 5 bases, and 15 bases lay between the germline ends. From germline, CDR1 is MDHEN and CDR2 SYDVKM. The CDR3 DNA reads as TGTGCCAGCGGCCGGGGACAACCAAATGAAAAACTGTTTTTT. This translates into CASGRGQPNEKLFF.

The rearrangement links TRBV14 to TRBJ2-2; TRBD1 or TRBD2 may be the D gene (6 bases each). This CDR3 has 15 amino acids. Germline V gene data show CDR1 as SGHDN and CDR2 as FVKESK. Deletions cut 1 base from V and 8 bases from J, with 14 bases between. CDR3 loop: CASSQVFGGPGELFF. CDR3 nucleotides: TGTGCCAGCAGCCAAGTATTTGGGGGGCCAGGGGAGCTGTTTTTT. The variable domain in full, completed from reference TRBV14 and TRBJ2-2, reads EAGVTQFPSHSVIEKGQTVTLRCDPISGHDNLYWYRRVMGKEIKFLLHFVKESKQDESGMPNNRFLAERTGGTYSTLKVQPAELEDSGVYFCASSQVFGGPGELFFGEGSRLTVL.

About this clone itself: At the DNA level, this CDR3 is encoded by other sequences in the same sample as well. This chain joins TRBV3-1 (or the pseudogene TRBV3-2) and TRBJ2-3; D may be TRBD2 (6 bases). Deletions cut 1 base from V and 6 bases from J, with 11 bases between. The CDR3 runs 14 residues. Germline CDR1 reads LGHDT; CDR2 reads YNNKEL (reference sequence). CDR3: CASSQGIAADTQYF. In nucleotides, the CDR3 is TGTGCCAGCAGCCAAGGAATAGCGGCCGATACGCAGTATTTT.

The rearrangement links TRBV18 to TRBJ1-3; TRBD1 aligns across 8 bases. V was pared by 4 bases and J by 0 bases, with 14 bases of the junction left unmatched. The V gene's germline CDR1 is KGHSH and CDR2 LQKENI. CDR3 length: 19 amino acids. CDR3 region: CASSLSPGQVRNSGNTIYF. CDR3 DNA sequence: TGTGCCAGCTCACTCAGCCCGGGACAGGTCCGTAACTCTGGAAACACCATATATTTT. The complete variable domain, with remaining parts taken from reference TRBV18 and TRBJ1-3, reads NAGVMQNPRHLVRRRGQEARLRCSPMKGHSHVYWYRQLPEEGLKFMVYLQKENIIDESGMPKERFSAEFPKEGPSILRIQQVVRGDSAAYFCASSLSPGQVRNSGNTIYFGEGSWLTVV.